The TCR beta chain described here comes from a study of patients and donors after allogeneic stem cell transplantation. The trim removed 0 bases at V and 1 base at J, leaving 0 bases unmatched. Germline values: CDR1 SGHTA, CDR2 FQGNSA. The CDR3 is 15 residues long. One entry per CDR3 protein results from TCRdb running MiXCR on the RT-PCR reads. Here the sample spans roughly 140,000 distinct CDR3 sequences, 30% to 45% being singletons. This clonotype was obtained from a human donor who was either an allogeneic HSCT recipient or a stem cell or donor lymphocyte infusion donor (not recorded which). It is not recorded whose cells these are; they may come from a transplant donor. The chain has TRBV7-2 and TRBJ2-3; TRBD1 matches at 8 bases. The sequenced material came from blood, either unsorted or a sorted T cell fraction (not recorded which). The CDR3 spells CASSLAGQGTDTQYF. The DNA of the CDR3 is TGTGCCAGCAGCTTAGCGGGACAGGGCACAGATACGCAGTATTTT.